This T cell receptor (beta chain) was recovered during a study of T-cell reconstitution after alpha-beta-depleted transplantation in children. Study-level findings and limits: Some patients' high day-60 TCRbeta diversity was attributed to recipient cells surviving conditioning. At around two months after transplant, the alpha-beta T cells were reportedly derived from several hundred expanded clones that came from non-depleted graft cells.

This clonotype was counted ten times or more. Its antigen is still unknown. The junction had 3 bases not matched to a gene; V was cut back by 5 bases and J by 5 bases. This CDR3 has 15 residues. Looked up from germline, CDR1 is SGHTA and CDR2 is FQGNSA. Preparing the TCRbeta library involved the use of unique molecular identifiers. Using its own MiXCR run on the PCR reads, TCRdb lists one record per CDR3 protein. This table has hundreds of thousands of distinct CDR3 sequences, about an eighth appearing once. The receptor's source is a girl aged 2 to 9 with congenital amegakaryocytic thrombocytopenia, due to receive a stem cell transplant. The V and J genes are TRBV7-2 and TRBJ2-2; the match to TRBD2 covers 12 bases. Sequences were derived from PBMCs, sampled before TCRalphabeta/CD19-depleted stem cell transplant. CDR3 DNA sequence: TGTGCCAGCAGCCACCTAGCGGGAGGGACCGGGGAGCTGTTTTTT. This sequence encodes CASSHLAGGTGELFF.